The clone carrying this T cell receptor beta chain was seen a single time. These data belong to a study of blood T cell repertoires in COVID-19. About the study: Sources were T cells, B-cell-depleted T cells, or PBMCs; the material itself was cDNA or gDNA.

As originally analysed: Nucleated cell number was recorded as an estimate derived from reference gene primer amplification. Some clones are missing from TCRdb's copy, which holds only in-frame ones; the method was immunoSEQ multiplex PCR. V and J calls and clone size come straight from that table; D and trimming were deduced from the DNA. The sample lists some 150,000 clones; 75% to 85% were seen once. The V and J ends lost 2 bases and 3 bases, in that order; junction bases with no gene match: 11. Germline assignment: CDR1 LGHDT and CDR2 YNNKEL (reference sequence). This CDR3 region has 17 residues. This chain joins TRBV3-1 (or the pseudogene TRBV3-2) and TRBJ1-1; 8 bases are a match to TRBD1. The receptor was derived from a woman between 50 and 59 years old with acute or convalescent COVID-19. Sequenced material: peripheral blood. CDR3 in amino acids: CASSQKYQGARDTEAFF. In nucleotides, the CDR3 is TGTGCCAGCAGCCAAAAATACCAGGGGGCGCGGGACACTGAAGCTTTCTTT.